This TCR beta chain derives from a study of technical replicates of blood from a handful of donors. Some clones are missing from TCRdb's copy, which holds only in-frame ones; the method was immunoSEQ multiplex PCR. The sample has some 74,000 clones, around 91% seen once. Trimming took 4 bases from V and 2 from J, leaving 12 bases between them. The CDR3 consists of 14 residues. Germline V gene data show CDR1 as MGHRA and CDR2 as YSYEKL. The V call is TRBV4-1, the J call TRBJ2-7, with a possible D match to TRBD1 (6 bases). What was sequenced was T cells isolated from PBMCs. The receptor was isolated from a human donor in good health. The CDR3 loop reads CASSPGHRAYEQYF. The CDR3 DNA follows: TGCGCCAGCAGCCCGGGACATCGGGCCTACGAGCAGTACTTC.